The 5 T cell receptor beta chains below come from one sample, sequenced in a study of T cells in Graves' hyperthyroidism and ophthalmopathy. RNA transcripts yielded amplified TCR beta CDR3 regions. HTBI primers were used for first-round RT-PCR of the TCR CDR3. TCRdb processed the multiplex PCR reads anew with MiXCR; each CDR3 protein has one entry. Seen here are around 450,000 distinct CDR3 sequences, approximately 14% observed once, and the top ten hold roughly 8%. Sequences were obtained from blood. All receptors derive from a woman aged 18 to 35 with Graves' hyperthyroidism.

This sequence joins TRBV20-1 and TRBJ2-1; D may be TRBD2 (5 bases). The CDR3 runs 15 residues. Trimming removed 5 bases from V and 6 bases from J, with 20 bases in between. Germline CDR1 DFQATT, CDR2 SNEGSKA (reference sequence). As DNA, the CDR3 is TGCAGTGCTGTGGACTCGTACCGGCCATCCAATGAGCAGTTCTTC. Translated, it gives CSAVDSYRPSNEQFF.

This clonotype was observed many times. As DNA, the CDR3 is TGCAGTGCTAGGCAACCGGGACAGGGGAGCTACGAGCAGTACTTC. Amino acids: CSARQPGQGSYEQYF. The chain has TRBV20-1 and TRBJ2-7, with TRBD1 identical over 10 bases. Germline V gene lookup returns CDR1 DFQATT and CDR2 SNEGSKA (reference sequence). V gave up 3 bases and J gave up 3 bases; unmatched junction bases: 8. The CDR3 extends over 15 amino acids.

This chain joins TRBV3-1 and TRBJ1-2, with 9 bases matching TRBD1. J was trimmed by 0 bases and V by 4 bases; bases with no gene match: 12. This CDR3 spans 18 amino acids. Germline CDR1 is LGHDT and CDR2 is YNNKEL (reference sequence). The CDR3 bases are TGTGCCAGCAGCCCCCCAGGGGACAGGGCCCTAGCTAACTATGGCTACACCTTC. It yields the protein CASSPPGDRALANYGYTF.

V usage is TRBV5-5 and J usage is TRBJ2-2; 8 bases are a match to TRBD1. V shed 0 bases and J 1 base; nucleotides not matched to a gene: 5. Germline V gene sequence: CDR1 SGHKS, CDR2 YYEKEE (reference sequence). This CDR3 has 17 amino acids. The CDR3 loop reads CASSLVTGGLNTGELFF. For the CDR3, the DNA is TGTGCCAGCAGCTTGGTAACAGGGGGACTGAACACCGGGGAGCTGTTTTTT.

The V gene is TRBV11-2, the J gene TRBJ2-7; 8 positions match TRBD2. Germline V gives CDR1 SGHAT, CDR2 FQNNGV. CDR3 length equals 13 residues. J was trimmed by 9 bases and V by 4 bases; bases with no gene match: 8. Written as DNA, the CDR3 is TGTGCCAGCAGCTATATCCGGGGGGGCGGGCAGTACTTC. Its translation is CASSYIRGGGQYF. The whole variable domain, remainder taken from reference TRBV11-2 and TRBJ2-7, is EAGVAQSPRYKIIEKRQSVAFWCNPISGHATLYWYQQILGQGPKLLIQFQNNGVVDDSQLPKDRFSAERLKGVDSTLKIQPAKLEDSAVYLCASSYIRGGGQYFGPGTRLTVT.